One and the same sample provided the 5 T cell receptor beta chains below, sequenced in a study of blood T cell repertoires in COVID-19. Measured with immunoSEQ multiplex PCR; TCRdb has only the in-frame clones, and not every one. This sample carries about 170,000 clones, approximately 91% of them seen once, and the ten largest clones take approximately 0.48%. The specimen sequenced was peripheral blood. Source of these receptors: a man aged 50 to 60 with acute or convalescent COVID-19.

The chain carries TRBV27 and TRBJ2-3, with D possibly being TRBD1 (6 bases). The germline V gene encodes CDR1 MNHEY and CDR2 SMNVEV (reference sequence). This CDR3 contains 16 residues. Trimming stripped 1 base from V and 6 bases from J, with 17 bases between. CDR3 region: CASSLYRAIERDTQYF. CDR3 sequence (DNA): TGTGCCAGCAGTTTATACAGGGCAATTGAGAGGGATACGCAGTATTTT.

J is TRBJ2-1 and V is TRBV7-3; D gene ambiguous. The CDR3 extends over 15 amino acids. The germline V and J ends were trimmed by 1 base and 0 bases, with 7 bases remaining between them. In germline, CDR1 is SGHTA, CDR2 FQGTGA. The CDR3 loop is CASSLIGSSYNEQFF. The DNA of the CDR3 is TGTGCCAGCAGCTTAATCGGGTCCTCCTACAATGAGCAGTTCTTC. The full variable domain, completed using reference TRBV7-3 and TRBJ2-1, is GAGVSQTPSNKVTEKGKYVELRCDPISGHTALYWYRQSLGQGPEFLIYFQGTGAADDSGLPNDRFFAVRPEGSVSTLKIQRTERGDSAVYLCASSLIGSSYNEQFFGPGTRLTVL.

This clone was counted once. The CDR3 DNA follows: TGCAGCGCCCCCTGGGGGGGGATCGATGGCTACACCTTC. As protein: CSAPWGGIDGYTF. The chain joins TRBV29-1 to TRBJ1-2, with D perhaps matching TRBD1 (5 bases). With 7 bases removed from V and 6 bases from J, the gap between germline ends came to 18 bases. Germline CDR1 reads SQVTM; CDR2 reads ANQGSEA. This CDR3 region has 13 residues.

In DNA form, the CDR3 reads TGCAGTGCTAGGTCCTACGGTGAGCAGTTCTTC. It codes for CSARSYGEQFF. The chain couples TRBV20-1 to TRBJ2-1; D gene ambiguous. Germline loops: CDR1 DFQATT, CDR2 SNEGSKA (reference sequence). The length of the CDR3 is 11 residues. V was shortened by 3 bases and J by 9 bases, with 9 bases between the two germline ends.

The chain joins TRBV4-3 to TRBJ1-2, with 11 positions matching TRBD1. J gave up 3 bases and V 5 bases, and 5 bases lay outside the gene matches. The CDR3 is 15 residues long. Germline V gene sequence: CDR1 LGHNA, CDR2 YSLEER. As DNA, the CDR3 is TGCGCCAGCAGCGACGGGACAGGGGGTTACTATGGCTACACCTTC. As protein: CASSDGTGGYYGYTF.